The 18 T cell receptor beta chains reported below all come from one sample, sequenced in a study of metastatic and nonmetastatic thyroid tumors. Using MiXCR, TCRdb re-called clones from the PCR reads. The profile shows approximately 22,000 clones, under 35% of them singletons. Each patient came to thyroid surgery without any prior treatment (of any kind). Sequencing was done on a sample of blood. The receptors stem from a female donor with papillary thyroid cancer or a benign thyroid nodule (not recorded which). Some clones in this sample may be carry-over from other donors' samples.

This clone was seen many times. The chain links TRBV5-6 to TRBJ1-5; 10 nucleotides match TRBD1. Germline loops: CDR1 SGHDT, CDR2 YYEEEE. With V trimmed by 4 bases and J by 6 bases, 4 bases remained unmatched. The CDR3 contains 14 residues. CDR3 DNA: TGTGCCAGCAGCGGGACAGGGGTCAGTCAGCCCCAGCATTTT. Protein sequence: CASSGTGVSQPQHF.

This clone showed up many times. V and J are TRBV27 and TRBJ2-1, with D unclear. This CDR3 is built from 15 residues. V was pared by 8 bases and J by 3 bases, with 17 bases between. The V gene's germline CDR1 is MNHEY and CDR2 SMNVEV (reference sequence). The CDR3: CASGLEGPYYNEQFF. CDR3 nucleotide sequence: TGTGCCAGCGGCTTGGAAGGGCCTTACTACAATGAGCAGTTCTTC.

This clone was picked up many times. The CDR3 loop reads CASSRLAGLETQYF. The CDR3, as DNA: TGTGCCAGCAGCCGACTAGCGGGTCTCGAGACCCAGTACTTC. The chain employs TRBV14 and TRBJ2-5, with 10 bases that match TRBD2. Germline CDR1 reads SGHDN; CDR2 reads FVKESK. This CDR3 comprises 14 residues. With 4 bases clipped from V and 5 bases from J, the junction kept 4 bases outside the gene matches.

This clone was detected ten times or more. V is TRBV12-3 or TRBV12-4 and J is TRBJ1-3, with 10 bases matching TRBD1. The CDR3 contains 19 residues. Trimming at V came to 2 bases and at J to 0 bases, leaving 10 bases not matched to a gene. CDR3 DNA sequence: TGTGCCAGCAGTTTAAGGTGGGGACAGGGGTCGGTCTCTGGAAACACCATATATTTT. Residues: CASSLRWGQGSVSGNTIYF.

This clone is termed medium-sized (0.01 to 0.1%). The rearrangement links TRBV4-1 to TRBJ1-3; possible D gene TRBD1, 5 bases. V was trimmed by 3 bases and J by 6 bases, leaving 15 bases between them. Germline V CDR1 and CDR2: MGHRA, YSYEKL. The CDR3 is 15 residues long. The CDR3 DNA reads as TGCGCCAGCAGCCAGTCGCACTGGGGGTTAAACACCATATATTTT. Residues: CASSQSHWGLNTIYF.

The sample holds many counts of this clone. The CDR3 here is CSVEPGDTEAFF. CDR3 DNA sequence: TGCAGCGTTGAGCCAGGGGACACTGAAGCTTTCTTT. The V gene is TRBV29-1, the J gene TRBJ1-1; D is perhaps TRBD1 (6 bases). The CDR3 consists of 12 residues. Between the trimmed V and J ends, which lost 3 bases and 3 bases, there was a span of 8 bases. Germline V gene sequence: CDR1 SQVTM, CDR2 ANQGSEA.

This clone counts as medium-sized. The chain links TRBV20-1 to TRBJ1-1; TRBD1 might be the D (6 bases). The CDR3 is 13 residues long. The germline CDR1 and CDR2 sequences are DFQATT and SNEGSKA (reference sequence). Between the trimmed V and J ends, which lost 4 bases and 3 bases, there was a span of 12 bases. CDR3 bases: TGCAGTGCTAACAGGGAGATATACACTGAAGCTTTCTTT. This sequence encodes CSANREIYTEAFF.

The chain uses TRBV19 and TRBJ2-7, with 8 bases fitting TRBD2. CDR1 and CDR2 from the germline V gene are LNHDA and SQIVND (reference sequence). The J segment lost 6 bases and the V segment lost 7 bases, leaving 14 bases of the junction unmatched. This CDR3 has 15 residues. The CDR3: CASTLGAGVPSEQYF. DNA for the CDR3: TGTGCCAGTACCCTTGGAGCGGGAGTCCCCTCCGAGCAGTACTTC.

The chain is built from TRBV6-2 or TRBV6-3 and TRBJ2-7, with 9 bases lining up with TRBD2. V lost 3 bases to trimming and J lost 1 base; unmatched junction nucleotides: 13. The germline V gene has CDR1 MNHEY and CDR2 SVGEGT. The CDR3 totals 18 residues. CDR3 sequence reads: CASSYNLAGTLPSYEQYV. CDR3 nucleotides: TGTGCCAGCAGTTATAACCTAGCGGGAACGCTACCTTCCTACGAGCAGTACGTC.

The rearrangement joins TRBV5-1 to TRBJ2-7, with 7 bases identical to TRBD2. Germline V gene sequence: CDR1 SGHRS, CDR2 YFSETQ. CDR3 length: 14 residues. Trimming at V came to 3 bases and at J to 4 bases, leaving 7 bases not matched to a gene. The DNA of the CDR3 is TGCGCCAGCAGCTCGGCGGGAGTAGCGTACGAGCAGTACTTC. Residues: CASSSAGVAYEQYF.

The rearrangement links TRBV6-1 to TRBJ1-4; D unclear. In germline, CDR1 is MNHNS, CDR2 SASEGT. V was trimmed by 8 bases and J by 7 bases, leaving 17 bases between them. This CDR3 spans 14 amino acids. The CDR3 reads CASGRPGYSEKLFF. CDR3 sequence (DNA): TGTGCCAGCGGTCGACCGGGCTATAGTGAAAAACTGTTTTTT.

This clone was seen ten or more times. This rearrangement joins TRBV5-5 to TRBJ1-5; D gene uncertain. This CDR3 has 14 residues. CDR1 SGHKS and CDR2 YYEKEE come from the germline V gene (reference sequence). V was clipped by 3 bases and J by 9 bases, with 16 bases between them. CDR3 in DNA: TGTGCCAGCAGCTCTTGGTCCGGGTATCGGCCCCAGCATTTT. Translated: CASSSWSGYRPQHF.

By sample fraction, this clone is medium-sized. The chain is built from TRBV6-4 and TRBJ1-6; D unclear. Trimming took 5 bases from V and 10 from J, leaving 6 bases between them. Germline CDR1 reads MRHNA; CDR2 reads SNTAGT. The CDR3 extends over 11 amino acids. The chain's CDR3 is CASSWSSPLHF. The DNA of the CDR3 is TGTGCCAGCAGTTGGTCCTCACCCCTCCACTTT.

This clone was picked up many times. The CDR3 nucleotides are TGTGCCAGCAGTGAAGAAGGAGGGGGCATCACAGATACGCAGTATTTT. This sequence encodes CASSEEGGGITDTQYF. The rearrangement joins TRBV2 to TRBJ2-3, with a possible D match to TRBD1 (7 bases). Trimming left V 1 base short and J 2 bases short, with 13 bases between. The length of the CDR3 is 16 residues. CDR1 is SNHLY, CDR2 FYNNEI, per germline.

This clone was picked up many times. The chain couples TRBV5-1 to TRBJ2-5, with TRBD1 matching over 8 bases. CDR1 is SGHRS, CDR2 YFSETQ, per germline. The CDR3 is made up of 16 amino acids. Trimming cost V 1 base and J 4 bases; bases outside gene matches: 9. The CDR3: CASSLTGQGRIETQYF. The CDR3 region has the DNA TGCGCCAGCAGCTTGACTGGACAGGGAAGGATAGAGACCCAGTACTTC.

V is TRBV24-1 and J is TRBJ2-7; 7 bases align to TRBD1. V shed 2 bases, J shed 2 bases, and the junction held 5 bases outside the gene matches. This CDR3 spans 15 amino acids. Germline V lookup: CDR1 KGHDR, CDR2 SFDVKD. The DNA of the CDR3 is TGTGCCACCAGTGATTACCAACAGGGGACCTACGAGCAGTACTTC. Translating gives CATSDYQQGTYEQYF.

The table lists this clone with a few counts. The chain couples TRBV11-2 to TRBJ2-1, with D tentatively TRBD2 (5 bases). The CDR3 covers 17 residues. Germline V gives CDR1 SGHAT, CDR2 FQNNGV. V lost 5 bases and J 4 bases, leaving 21 bases between the germline ends. The DNA of the CDR3 is TGTGCCAGCAGCATACTGAGGGCTACCCCCCCTTACAATGAGCAGTTCTTC. Protein: CASSILRATPPYNEQFF.

This clone has ten or more counts. V gene TRBV16 combines with J gene TRBJ2-1, with D tentatively TRBD2 (6 bases). Trimming removed 1 base from V and 0 bases from J, with 13 bases in between. CDR3 length: 17 residues. Germline V gene lookup returns CDR1 KGHSY and CDR2 FQNENV. CDR3 DNA: TGTGCCAGCAGCCAATTGGCAGCGGGTGTCTCCTACAATGAGCAGTTCTTC. Its translation: CASSQLAAGVSYNEQFF.